A selection of T cell receptor beta chains follows, all from one sample in a study of control samples from healthy donors and cancer patients. The assay was immunoSEQ multiplex PCR, and TCRdb's table has in-frame clones only and misses some. The top ten clones hold less than 7% of a sample with roughly 63,000 clones, roughly 89% of them seen once. Sequencing was done on a sample of PBMCs. These receptors all stem from a man aged 55 to 69 with colorectal cancer. Each CDR3 is given with its conserved first and last residue. The D gene is left open where the match is weak. Size tells how often a clone was seen (once, few, many) or the class of an expanded clone, and some rows leave it out.

j_call d_call cdr3_length v_call clone_size cdr3_nt cdr3_aa
TRBJ2-5 TRBD2 15 TRBV11-1 NA TGTGCCAGCAGCCCCCAGCGGGGGGGAGGTGAGACCCAGTACTTC CASSPQRGGGETQYF
TRBJ1-2 NA 12 TRBV14 once TGTGCCAGCAGCCTCTATAACTATGGCTACACCTTC CASSLYNYGYTF
TRBJ2-3 NA 15 TRBV21-1 NA TGTGCCAGCAGCAGACGACAGGTGATCACAGATACGCAGTATTTT CASSRRQVITDTQYF
TRBJ1-3 NA 15 TRBV28 NA TGTGCCAGCAGCAGCACAGGAATATCTGGAAACACCATATATTTT CASSSTGISGNTIYF
TRBJ2-1 TRBD2 15 TRBV4-3 NA TGCGCCAGCAGCCGTAGCGGGAACTCCTACAATGAGCAGTTCTTC CASSRSGNSYNEQFF
TRBJ2-3 TRBD1 16 TRBV7-6 NA TGTGCCAGCAGCTTTTCCCGGGACAGGGATGGGGATACGCAGTATTTT CASSFSRDRDGDTQYF
TRBJ1-3 NA 14 TRBV7-9 NA TGTGCCAGCAGCTTAACCGTAGCTGGAAACACCATATATTTT CASSLTVAGNTIYF
TRBJ2-7 NA 13 TRBV10-3 NA TGTGCCATCAGTGAGGGTCTGGTGGCAGACCGAAAGTTC CAISEGLVADRKF
TRBJ2-1 TRBD1 15 TRBV7-9 NA TGTGCCAGCAGCCAGGCAGGGGGCACCTACAATGAGCAGTTCTTC CASSQAGGTYNEQFF
TRBJ1-2 NA 13 TRBV23-1 once TGCGCCAGCAGACGGACAGACCGGGATGGCTACACCTTC CASRRTDRDGYTF
TRBJ1-5 NA 16 TRBV6-6 NA TGTGCCAGCAGTCTCCGTCGCATGGATAGCAATCAGCCCCAGCATTTT CASSLRRMDSNQPQHF
TRBJ1-2 NA 13 TRBV30 NA TGTGCCTGGAGTGTACCGGATCTCTATGGCTACACCTTC CAWSVPDLYGYTF
TRBJ1-2 NA 13 TRBV29-1 NA TGCAGCGTTGATCCGACAGTAGGCTATGGCTACACCTTC CSVDPTVGYGYTF
TRBJ2-2 NA 17 TRBV5-5 NA TGTGCCAGCAGCTTGAAGGGGGGGACCGCGAACACCGGGGAGCTGTTTTTT CASSLKGGTANTGELFF
TRBJ2-7 TRBD2 16 TRBV9 NA TGTGCCAGCAGCGTAGCGGCTAGCGGGGGTCCCTACGAGCAGTACTTC CASSVAASGGPYEQYF
TRBJ2-3 TRBD1 14 TRBV9 NA TGTGCCAGCAGCAAACGGACAGGGGAGGATACGCAGTATTTT CASSKRTGEDTQYF
TRBJ1-2 TRBD1 13 TRBV11-2 once TGTGCCAGCAGCGAGGGGGCCTTCTATGGCTACACCTTC CASSEGAFYGYTF
TRBJ2-7 NA 17 TRBV2 NA TGTGCCAGCAGTGAAGCGGGGGGACAGAAGGCATCCTACGAGCAGTACTTC CASSEAGGQKASYEQYF
TRBJ2-3 NA 13 TRBV24-1 NA TGTGCCACCAGTGAGGGGACACCAGATACGCAGTATTTT CATSEGTPDTQYF
TRBJ1-2 NA 15 TRBV2 NA TGTGCCAGCAGTGGGGGGGGACTGGGCTCCTATGGCTACACCTTC CASSGGGLGSYGYTF
TRBJ2-1 NA 13 TRBV6-5 NA TGTGCCAGCAGTTACTGGACAGAATCTGAGCAGTTCTTC CASSYWTESEQFF
TRBJ2-1 NA 17 TRBV7-6 NA TGTGCCAGCAGCTCCAACAGGGACACCCGCTCCTACAATGAGCAGTTCTTC CASSSNRDTRSYNEQFF
TRBJ1-2 NA 14 TRBV19 NA TGTGCCAGTACCTTTAAGGGACTAATGCATGGCTACACCTTC CASTFKGLMHGYTF
TRBJ2-3 TRBD1 14 TRBV6-5 NA TGTGCCAGCACGGGACAGGGGTACGGCGATACGCAGTATTTT CASTGQGYGDTQYF